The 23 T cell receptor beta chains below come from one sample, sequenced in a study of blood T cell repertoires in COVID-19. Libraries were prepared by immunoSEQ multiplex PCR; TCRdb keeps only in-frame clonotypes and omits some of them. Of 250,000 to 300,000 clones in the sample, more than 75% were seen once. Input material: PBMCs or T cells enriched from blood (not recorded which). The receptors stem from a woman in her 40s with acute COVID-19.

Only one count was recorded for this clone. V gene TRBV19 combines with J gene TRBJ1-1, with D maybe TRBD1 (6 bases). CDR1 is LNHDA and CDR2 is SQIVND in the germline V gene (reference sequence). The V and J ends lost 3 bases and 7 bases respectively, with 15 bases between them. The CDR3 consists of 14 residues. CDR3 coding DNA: TGTGCCAGTAGTATTTGGGGGACATTCATTGAAGCTTTCTTT. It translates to CASSIWGTFIEAFF.

The CDR3 here is CASSLYPQEAFF. The CDR3 DNA reads TGTGCCAGCAGCTTGTACCCACAGGAGGCTTTCTTT. The chain recombines TRBV5-6 with TRBJ1-1, with D maybe TRBD1 (5 bases). This CDR3 region has 12 residues. The V end was cut by 1 base, the J end by 11 bases, with 12 bases between. Germline V gives CDR1 SGHDT, CDR2 YYEEEE.

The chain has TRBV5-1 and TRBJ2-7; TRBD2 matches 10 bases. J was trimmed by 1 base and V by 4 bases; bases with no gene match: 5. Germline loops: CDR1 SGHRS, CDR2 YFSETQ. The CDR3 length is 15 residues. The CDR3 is CASSMTSGSSYEQYF. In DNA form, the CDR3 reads TGCGCCAGCAGCATGACTAGCGGGTCTTCCTACGAGCAGTACTTC.

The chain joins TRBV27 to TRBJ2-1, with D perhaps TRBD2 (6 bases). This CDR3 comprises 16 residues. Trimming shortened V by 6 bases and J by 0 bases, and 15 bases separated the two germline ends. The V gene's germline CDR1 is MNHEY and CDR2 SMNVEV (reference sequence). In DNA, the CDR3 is TGTGCCAGCAGCCATAGAGCGGGCATCTCCTACAATGAGCAGTTCTTC. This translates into CASSHRAGISYNEQFF.

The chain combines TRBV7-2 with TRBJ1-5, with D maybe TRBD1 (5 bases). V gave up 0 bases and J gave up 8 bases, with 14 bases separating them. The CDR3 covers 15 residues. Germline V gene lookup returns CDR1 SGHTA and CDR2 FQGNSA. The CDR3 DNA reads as TGTGCCAGCAGCTTAGCGGGGCAGGGCACGGAGCCCCAGCATTTT. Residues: CASSLAGQGTEPQHF.

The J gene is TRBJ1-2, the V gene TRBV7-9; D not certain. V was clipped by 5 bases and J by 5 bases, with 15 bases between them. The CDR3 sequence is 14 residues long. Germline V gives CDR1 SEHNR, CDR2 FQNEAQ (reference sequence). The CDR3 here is CASSRSNEAYGYTF. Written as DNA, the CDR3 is TGTGCCAGCAGCCGCTCTAACGAAGCGTATGGCTACACCTTC. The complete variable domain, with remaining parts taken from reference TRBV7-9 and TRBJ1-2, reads DTGVSQNPRHKITKRGQNVTFRCDPISEHNRLYWYRQTLGQGPEFLTYFQNEAQLEKSRLLSDRFSAERPKGSFSTLEIQRTEQGDSAMYLCASSRSNEAYGYTFGSGTRLTVV.

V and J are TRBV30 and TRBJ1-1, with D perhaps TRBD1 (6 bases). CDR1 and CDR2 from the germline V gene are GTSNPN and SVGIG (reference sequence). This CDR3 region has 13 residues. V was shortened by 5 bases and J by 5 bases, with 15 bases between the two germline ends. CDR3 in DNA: TGTGCCTGGTCTCCCACAGGGAAAACTGAAGCTTTCTTT. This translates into CAWSPTGKTEAFF.

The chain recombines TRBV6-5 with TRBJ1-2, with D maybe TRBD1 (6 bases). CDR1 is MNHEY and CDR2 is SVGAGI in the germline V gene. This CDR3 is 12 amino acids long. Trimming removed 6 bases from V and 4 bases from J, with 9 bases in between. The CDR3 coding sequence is TGTGCCAGCAGACGGGACATCTATGGCTACACCTTC. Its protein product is CASRRDIYGYTF.

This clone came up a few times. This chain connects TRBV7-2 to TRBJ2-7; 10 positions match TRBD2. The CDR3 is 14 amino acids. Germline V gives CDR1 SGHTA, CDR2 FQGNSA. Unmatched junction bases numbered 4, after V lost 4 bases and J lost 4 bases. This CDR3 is CASSSGTSAYEQYF. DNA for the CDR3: TGTGCCAGCAGCTCCGGGACTAGCGCTTACGAGCAGTACTTC.

This CDR3 reads CASSLTGGTDTQYF. In nucleotides, the CDR3 is TGTGCCAGCAGCCTAACAGGGGGCACAGATACGCAGTATTTT. The chain joins TRBV7-2 to TRBJ2-3; TRBD1 agrees at 7 bases. Trimming removed 5 bases from V and 1 base from J; junction bases left unmatched: 3. This CDR3 spans 14 amino acids. CDR1 and CDR2 (germline): SGHTA, FQGNSA.

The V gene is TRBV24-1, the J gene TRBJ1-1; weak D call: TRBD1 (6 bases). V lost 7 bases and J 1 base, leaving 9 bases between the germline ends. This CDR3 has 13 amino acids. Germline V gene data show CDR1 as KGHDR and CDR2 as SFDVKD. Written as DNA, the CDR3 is TGTGCCACCAGACAGGGAGAGAACACTGAAGCTTTCTTT. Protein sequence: CATRQGENTEAFF.

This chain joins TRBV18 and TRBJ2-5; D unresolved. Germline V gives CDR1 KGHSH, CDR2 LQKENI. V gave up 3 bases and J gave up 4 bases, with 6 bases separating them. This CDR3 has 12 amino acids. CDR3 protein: CASSPLGETQYF. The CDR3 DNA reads TGTGCCAGCTCACCGCTAGGAGAGACCCAGTACTTC.

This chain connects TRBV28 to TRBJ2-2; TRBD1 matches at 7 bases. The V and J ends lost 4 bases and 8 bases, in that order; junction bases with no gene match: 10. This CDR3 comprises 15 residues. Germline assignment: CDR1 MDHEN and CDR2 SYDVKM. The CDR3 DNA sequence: TGTGCCAGCAGTTCCAAGGACAGGTCCTTGGGGGAGCTGTTTTTT. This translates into CASSSKDRSLGELFF.

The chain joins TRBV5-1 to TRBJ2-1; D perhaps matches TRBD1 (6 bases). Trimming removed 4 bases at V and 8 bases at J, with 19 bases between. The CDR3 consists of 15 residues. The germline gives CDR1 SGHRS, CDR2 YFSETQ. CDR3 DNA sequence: TGCGCCAGCAGCCTGGAGACCGGGACACGGGATGAGCAGTTCTTC. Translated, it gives CASSLETGTRDEQFF. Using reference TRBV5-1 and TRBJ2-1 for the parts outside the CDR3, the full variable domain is KAGVTQTPRYLIKTRGQQVTLSCSPISGHRSVSWYQQTPGQGLQFLFEYFSETQRNKGNFPGRFSGRQFSNSRSEMNVSTLELGDSALYLCASSLETGTRDEQFFGPGTRLTVL.

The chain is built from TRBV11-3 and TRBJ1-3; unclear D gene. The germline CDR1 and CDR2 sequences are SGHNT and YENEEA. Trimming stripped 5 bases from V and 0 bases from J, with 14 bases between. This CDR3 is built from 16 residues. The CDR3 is CASSAQQSHSGNTIYF. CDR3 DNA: TGTGCCAGCAGCGCACAACAGAGTCACTCTGGAAACACCATATATTTT.

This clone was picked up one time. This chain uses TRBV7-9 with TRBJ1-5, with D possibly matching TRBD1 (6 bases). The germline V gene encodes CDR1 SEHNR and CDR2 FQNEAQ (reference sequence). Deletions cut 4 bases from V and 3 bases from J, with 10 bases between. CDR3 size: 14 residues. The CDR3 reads CASSSGELNQPQHF. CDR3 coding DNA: TGTGCCAGCAGCTCAGGGGAACTCAATCAGCCCCAGCATTTT.

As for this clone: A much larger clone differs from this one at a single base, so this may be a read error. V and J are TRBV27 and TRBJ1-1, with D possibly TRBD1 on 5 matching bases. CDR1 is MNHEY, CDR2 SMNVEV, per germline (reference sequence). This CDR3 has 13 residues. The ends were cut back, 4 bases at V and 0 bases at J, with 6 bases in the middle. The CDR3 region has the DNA TGTGCCAGCAGTTCGACAGTGAACACTGAAGCTTTCTTT. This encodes CASSSTVNTEAFF.

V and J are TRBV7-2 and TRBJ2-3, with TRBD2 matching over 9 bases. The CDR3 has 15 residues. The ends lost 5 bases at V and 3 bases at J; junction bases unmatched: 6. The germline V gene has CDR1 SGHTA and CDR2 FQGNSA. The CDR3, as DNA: TGTGCCAGCAGCCGTAGCGGGGGCCGTACAGATACGCAGTATTTT. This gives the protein CASSRSGGRTDTQYF.

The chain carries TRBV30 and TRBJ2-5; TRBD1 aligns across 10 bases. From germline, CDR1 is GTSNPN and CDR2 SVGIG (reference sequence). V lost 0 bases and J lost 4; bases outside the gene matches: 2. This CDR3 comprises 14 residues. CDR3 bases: TGTGCCTGGAGTGTACGGACAGGGGGAGAGACCCAGTACTTC. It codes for CAWSVRTGGETQYF.

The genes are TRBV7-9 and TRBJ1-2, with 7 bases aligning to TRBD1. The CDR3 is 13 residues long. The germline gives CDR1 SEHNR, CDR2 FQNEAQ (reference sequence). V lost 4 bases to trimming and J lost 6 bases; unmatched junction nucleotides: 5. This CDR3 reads CASSSGTAHGYTF. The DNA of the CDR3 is TGTGCCAGCAGCTCAGGGACAGCTCATGGCTACACCTTC.

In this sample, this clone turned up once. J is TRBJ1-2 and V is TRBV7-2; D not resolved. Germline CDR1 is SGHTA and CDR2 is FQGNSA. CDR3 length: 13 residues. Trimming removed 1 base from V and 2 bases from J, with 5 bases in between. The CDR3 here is CASSLGRNYGYTF. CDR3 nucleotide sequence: TGTGCCAGCAGCTTAGGCAGAAACTATGGCTACACCTTC.

The CDR3 loop is CASITITGSMNTEAFF. The CDR3 DNA follows: TGTGCCAGCATCACAATTACAGGGTCCATGAACACTGAAGCTTTCTTT. The rearrangement uses TRBV5-6 and TRBJ1-1, with TRBD1 as a possible D gene (6 bases). The germline CDR1 and CDR2 sequences are SGHDT and YYEEEE. The V end lost 6 bases, the J end lost 0 bases, and 18 bases lay between the germline ends. The CDR3 runs 16 residues.

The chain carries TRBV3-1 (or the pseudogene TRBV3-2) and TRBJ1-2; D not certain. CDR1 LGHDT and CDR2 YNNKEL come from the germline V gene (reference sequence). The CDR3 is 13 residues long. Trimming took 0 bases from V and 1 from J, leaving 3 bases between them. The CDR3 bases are TGTGCCAGCAGCCAAGAGTATAACTATGGCTACACCTTC. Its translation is CASSQEYNYGYTF.